This TCR beta chain comes out of a study of beta chain features in type 1 diabetes. On the study more broadly: Patients were similar to healthy donors in age and gender (as well as in cell yields).

J gave up 12 bases and V 0 bases, and 18 bases lay outside the gene matches. The germline gives CDR1 LGHNA, CDR2 YSLEER. This CDR3 region has 19 residues. Expressed TCRB transcripts got sequenced, as all isolated RNA was reverse transcribed. Generated by immunoSEQ multiplex PCR, the TCRdb table keeps only in-frame clones and is missing some. There are around 300,000 clones in the sample; 9.5% to 12% occur only once, and under 0.02% lies in the top ten. This clone was seen a handful of times. Heparinised blood was drawn once per donor, averaging roughly 0.11 L. This chain links TRBV4-3 with TRBJ2-1, with 12 nucleotides matching TRBD2. Sequencing was carried out using naive CD4+ T cells from blood. The TCR comes from a woman aged 25 to 39 in good health. The CDR3 reads CASSQDRGLAGRKRVGQFF. In nucleotides, the CDR3 is TGCGCCAGCAGCCAAGATAGGGGACTAGCGGGCAGAAAACGGGTCGGGCAGTTCTTC.